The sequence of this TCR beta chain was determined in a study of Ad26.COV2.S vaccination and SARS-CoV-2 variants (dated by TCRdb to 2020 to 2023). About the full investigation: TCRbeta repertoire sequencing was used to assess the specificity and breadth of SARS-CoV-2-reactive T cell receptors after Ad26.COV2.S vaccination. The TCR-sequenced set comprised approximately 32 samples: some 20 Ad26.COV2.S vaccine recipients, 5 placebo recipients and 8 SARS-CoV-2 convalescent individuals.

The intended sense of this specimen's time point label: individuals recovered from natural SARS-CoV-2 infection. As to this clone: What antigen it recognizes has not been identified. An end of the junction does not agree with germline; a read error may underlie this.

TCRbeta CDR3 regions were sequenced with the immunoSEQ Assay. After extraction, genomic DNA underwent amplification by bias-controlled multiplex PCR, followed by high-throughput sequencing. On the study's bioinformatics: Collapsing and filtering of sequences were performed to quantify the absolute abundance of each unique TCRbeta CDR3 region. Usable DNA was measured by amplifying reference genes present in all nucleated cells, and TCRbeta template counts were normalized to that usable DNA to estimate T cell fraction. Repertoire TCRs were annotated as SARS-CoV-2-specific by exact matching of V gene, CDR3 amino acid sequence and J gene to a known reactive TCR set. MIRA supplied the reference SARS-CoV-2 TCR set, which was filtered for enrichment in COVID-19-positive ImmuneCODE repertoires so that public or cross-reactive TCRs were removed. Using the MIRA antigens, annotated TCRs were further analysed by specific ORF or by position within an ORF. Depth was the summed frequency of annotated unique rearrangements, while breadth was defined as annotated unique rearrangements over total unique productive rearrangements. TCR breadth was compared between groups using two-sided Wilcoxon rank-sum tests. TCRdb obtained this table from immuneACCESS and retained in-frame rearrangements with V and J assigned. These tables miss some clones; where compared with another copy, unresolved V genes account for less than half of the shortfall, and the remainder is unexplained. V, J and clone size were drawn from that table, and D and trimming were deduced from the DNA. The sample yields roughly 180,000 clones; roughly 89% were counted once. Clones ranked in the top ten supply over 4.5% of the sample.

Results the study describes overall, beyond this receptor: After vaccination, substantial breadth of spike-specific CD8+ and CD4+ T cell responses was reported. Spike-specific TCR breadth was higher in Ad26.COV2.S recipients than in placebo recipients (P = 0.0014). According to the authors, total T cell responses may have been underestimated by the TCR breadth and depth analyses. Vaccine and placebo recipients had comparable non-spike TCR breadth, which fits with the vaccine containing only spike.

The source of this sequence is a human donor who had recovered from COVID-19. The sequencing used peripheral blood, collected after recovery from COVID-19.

The base sequence is TGTGCTAGCAGCTTATCAGTCGGGGGCACATACACCGGGGAGCTGTTTTTT. It translates to CASSLSVGGTYTGELFF. The chain is assembled from TRBV7-7 and TRBJ2-2; the D gene cannot be resolved beyond TRBD1 or TRBD2, each matching 6 bases. The CDR3 covers 17 residues, taking in both the cysteine and the phenylalanine. Only the CDR3 DNA stays, 51 bases, in frame from base 1. CDR1 and CDR2 (SSHAT, FNYEAQ) derive from the germline V gene (reference sequence). The CDR3, completed at both ends by the reference TRBV7-7 and TRBJ2-2 genes, gives the full variable domain GAGVSQSPRYKVTKRGQDVTLRCDPISSHATLYWYQQALGQGPEFLTYFNYEAQPDKSGLPSDRFSAERPEGSISTLTIQRTEQRDSAMYRCASSLSVGGTYTGELFFGEGSRLTVL.